This T cell receptor (beta chain) was documented in a study of identical twins. Template switching, a step in the protocol, added a universal primer site, and cDNA carried unique molecular identifiers. MiXCR, run by TCRdb on the 5' RACE reads, gives a single entry per CDR3 protein. The table includes around 250,000 distinct CDR3 sequences, about 8% detected once. V shed 5 bases and J shed 4 bases, with 10 bases lying between them. Germline V gives CDR1 MDHEN, CDR2 SYDVKM. This CDR3 is 13 amino acids long. In the case of this clonotype: The antigen is unknown.

Study observations and caveats: Cord blood's abundant beta clonotypes had fewer insertions, unlike memory repertoires. Within monozygotic twins, out-of-frame TCR alpha sharing was underestimated by the models.

In addition, the sample was reused for a study of yellow fever vaccine responses in identical twins.

The TCR sequence derives from a woman aged 18 to 35 in good health. The V and J genes are TRBV28 and TRBJ2-3; D ambiguous. Input material: CD8+ T cells sorted from blood. The CDR3 region is CASSKIGADTQYF. Here the CDR3 DNA reads TGTGCCAGCAGTAAGATTGGGGCAGATACGCAGTATTTT.